Described below is a single T cell receptor beta chain sequence and its context. This specimen comes from a study of blood T cell repertoires in COVID-19. CDR3 length: 12 residues. Trimming took 6 bases from V and 10 from J; bases not matched to a gene: 6. The protocol was immunoSEQ multiplex PCR, while the TCRdb copy is restricted to in-frame clones and leaves out a portion. The sample yields under 20,000 clones, approximately 78% seen once. V usage is TRBV12-3 or TRBV12-4 and J usage is TRBJ2-1; 7 positions agree with TRBD2. Sequencing was done on a sample of peripheral blood. The TCR sequence derives from a man between 60 and 75 years old with active or convalescent COVID-19. CDR3 amino acids: CASRVAGHEQFF. The CDR3 DNA is TGTGCCAGCAGAGTAGCGGGCCACGAGCAGTTCTTC.